These 12 T cell receptor beta chains were all obtained from the same sample, sequenced in a study of blood T cell repertoires in COVID-19. Profiling relied on immunoSEQ multiplex PCR, and the TCRdb table lists in-frame clones only, not all of them. The top ten clones hold roughly 15% of a sample with roughly 90,000 clones, 80% of them seen once. Sequenced input: peripheral blood. The receptors here all came from a woman at least 80 years old with active or convalescent COVID-19.

J is TRBJ2-5 and V is TRBV30, with 7 bases fitting TRBD2. Germline trimming cut 1 base from V and 5 bases from J; bases unmatched to any gene: 7. The germline V gene has CDR1 GTSNPN and CDR2 SVGIG (reference sequence). This CDR3 is 14 amino acids long. Written as DNA, the CDR3 is TGTGCCTGGAGTGCCCGGGTGGGAGGGGAGACCCAGTACTTC. Protein: CAWSARVGGETQYF.

The chain links TRBV23-1 to TRBJ2-3; 8 bases fit TRBD1. TRBV23-1 is treated as an ORF (open reading frame) with a function not yet certain. V gave up 7 bases and J gave up 3 bases; unmatched junction bases: 12. The CDR3 consists of 16 residues. The CDR3 coding sequence is TGCGCCAGCAACAACTCCGGCAGGGGGCTTACAGATACGCAGTATTTT. This encodes CASNNSGRGLTDTQYF.

The chain carries TRBV24-1 and TRBJ2-5; tentatively, D is TRBD2 (7 bases). V was trimmed by 5 bases and J by 5 bases, leaving 20 bases between them. The CDR3 has 16 amino acids. Per germline, CDR1 KGHDR and CDR2 SFDVKD. The CDR3 loop is CATSGTAGGRRETQYF. The CDR3 DNA is TGTGCCACCAGTGGGACGGCCGGGGGGCGTCGGGAGACCCAGTACTTC.

CDR3 amino acids: CASSGGYNEQFF. The CDR3 bases are TGTGCCAGCAGTGGAGGATACAATGAGCAGTTCTTC. J is TRBJ2-1 and V is TRBV12-3 or TRBV12-4, with TRBD2 as a possible D gene (5 bases). The ends were cut back, 5 bases at V and 4 bases at J, with 6 bases in the middle. The CDR3 spans 12 residues.

The rearrangement links TRBV2 to TRBJ1-2; TRBD1 matches at 9 bases. This CDR3 has 15 amino acids. The V segment lost 2 bases and the J segment 6 bases; nucleotides outside the gene matches: 7. Germline V gene lookup returns CDR1 SNHLY and CDR2 FYNNEI. CDR3 in DNA: TGTGCCAGCAGTGAAACACAGGGGGCGCTAAATGGCTACACCTTC. Residues: CASSETQGALNGYTF.

The CDR3 nucleotides read TGTGCCAGCAGCTTGGCCAGTGTCGGGGTAGGTCAGCCCCAGCATTTT. As protein: CASSLASVGVGQPQHF. The V call is TRBV5-5, the J call TRBJ1-5; D is unclear. CDR1 SGHKS and CDR2 YYEKEE come from the germline V gene (reference sequence). This CDR3 region has 16 residues. The V end lost 0 bases, the J end lost 6 bases, and 16 bases lay between the germline ends.

This chain uses TRBV5-4 with TRBJ1-2; D gene uncertain. V was trimmed by 4 bases and J by 5 bases, leaving 15 bases between them. Germline values: CDR1 SGHNT, CDR2 YYREEE (reference sequence). This CDR3 region has 14 residues. CDR3 in amino acids: CASSPDYARYGYTF. The CDR3, as DNA: TGTGCCAGCAGCCCGGATTATGCGAGGTATGGCTACACCTTC.

This chain joins TRBV19 and TRBJ1-1; D might be TRBD1 (6 bases). Trimming cost V 4 bases and J 1 base, with 16 bases left between them. The CDR3 loop spans 16 amino acids. Germline CDR1 reads LNHDA; CDR2 reads SQIVND (reference sequence). The CDR3 nucleotides read TGTGCCAGTAGTAGAAGCCAGGGGTGGGAGAACACTGAAGCTTTCTTT. It is translated as CASSRSQGWENTEAFF.

This clone was seen only a few times. V and J are TRBV5-1 and TRBJ2-7, with 11 bases fitting TRBD2. Germline CDR1 SGHRS, CDR2 YFSETQ. V lost 5 bases to trimming and J lost 0 bases; unmatched junction nucleotides: 7. The CDR3 spans 16 residues. Written as DNA, the CDR3 is TGCGCCAGCAGACCAGGGACTAGCGGAGGCTCCTACGAGCAGTACTTC. This translates into CASRPGTSGGSYEQYF.

This chain joins TRBV12-3 or TRBV12-4 and TRBJ2-7; the D gene is possibly TRBD1 (6 bases). V lost 5 bases and J 2 bases, leaving 7 bases between the germline ends. The CDR3 consists of 12 residues. The CDR3 nucleotides are TGTGCCAGCAGTGAGGGGGCCTACGAGCAGTACTTC. Its translation is CASSEGAYEQYF.

V gene TRBV27 combines with J gene TRBJ1-2; 7 bases agree with TRBD1. The CDR3 is 14 amino acids. The germline gives CDR1 MNHEY, CDR2 SMNVEV (reference sequence). The V and J ends lost 6 bases and 1 base, in that order; junction bases with no gene match: 5. The CDR3 bases are TGTGCCAGCAGCCCGGGACAGCATAACTATGGCTACACCTTC. Translated, it gives CASSPGQHNYGYTF.

V gene TRBV28 combines with J gene TRBJ2-7; 9 nucleotides align to TRBD1. The J segment lost 2 bases and the V segment lost 6 bases, leaving 11 bases of the junction unmatched. This CDR3 has 16 amino acids. Germline-derived CDR1 and CDR2 are MDHEN and SYDVKM. Here the CDR3 reads CASSPSPGTGTYEQYF. The CDR3 DNA sequence: TGTGCCAGCAGCCCTAGCCCCGGGACAGGGACCTACGAGCAGTACTTC.